The sequence of this T cell receptor (beta chain) was determined in a study of cytomegalovirus exposure and HLA in healthy donors. PCR employed 60 Vbeta and 13 Jbeta primers. Assay used: immunoSEQ multiplex PCR; TCRdb lists only in-frame clones, some missing. The sample lists 150,000 to 200,000 clones, about 77% occurring once. The study's findings and limits: Clonal expansion, a later analysis showed, was greater in HLA-associated TCR beta chains than in equally common others. It has been reported that TCR beta sequences accurately predicted the HLA-A and HLA-B alleles of most subjects. The later analysis indicated that the majority of CMV-associated TCR beta chains appeared HLA-restricted.

The CDR3 is 16 amino acids. The germline CDR1 and CDR2 sequences are SGHTA and FQGTGA. The V and J ends lost 4 bases and 11 bases respectively, with 25 bases between them. Comment on this clone: The antigen remains unidentified.

Sequenced sample: PBMCs. The clonotype originates from a woman aged 25 to 39 in good health and CMV-seropositive. The rearrangement uses TRBV7-3 and TRBJ2-3; tentatively, D is TRBD2 (5 bases). CDR3 DNA: TGTGCCAGCAGCTCCCGGGGAGCAAGCGGCTTTTCGGGGCAGTATTTT. Residues: CASSSRGASGFSGQYF.